This paragraph reports one TCR beta chain. Antigen unknown. These data belong to a study of CD8+ T cells in alopecia areata. PBMCs yielded sorted CD4+ and CD8+ T cells. RNA extraction was followed by reverse transcription into cDNA, which acted as the sequencing template. The data were produced by immunoSEQ multiplex PCR, yet TCRdb's version contains in-frame clones alone and is incomplete. The sample comprises about 98,000 clones, 40% to 45% of which are singletons, and around 0.8% rests with the top ten. V was pared by 4 bases and J by 3 bases, with 17 bases of the junction left unmatched. The CDR3 length is 18 residues. Germline CDR1 is SGHRS and CDR2 is YFSETQ. Study outcomes and limitations: Lesional scalp, notably in alopecia totalis/universalis, had clonality above that of normal scalp.

Sequencing input: CD4+ T cells sorted from blood. The source of this sequence is a human donor with alopecia areata. The chain employs TRBV5-1 and TRBJ2-5; TRBD2 matches 8 bases. DNA of the CDR3: TGCGCCAGCAGCCAGAAAGCCTCTGGCGGGGGGAGAAAAGAGACCCAGTACTTC. As protein: CASSQKASGGGRKETQYF.